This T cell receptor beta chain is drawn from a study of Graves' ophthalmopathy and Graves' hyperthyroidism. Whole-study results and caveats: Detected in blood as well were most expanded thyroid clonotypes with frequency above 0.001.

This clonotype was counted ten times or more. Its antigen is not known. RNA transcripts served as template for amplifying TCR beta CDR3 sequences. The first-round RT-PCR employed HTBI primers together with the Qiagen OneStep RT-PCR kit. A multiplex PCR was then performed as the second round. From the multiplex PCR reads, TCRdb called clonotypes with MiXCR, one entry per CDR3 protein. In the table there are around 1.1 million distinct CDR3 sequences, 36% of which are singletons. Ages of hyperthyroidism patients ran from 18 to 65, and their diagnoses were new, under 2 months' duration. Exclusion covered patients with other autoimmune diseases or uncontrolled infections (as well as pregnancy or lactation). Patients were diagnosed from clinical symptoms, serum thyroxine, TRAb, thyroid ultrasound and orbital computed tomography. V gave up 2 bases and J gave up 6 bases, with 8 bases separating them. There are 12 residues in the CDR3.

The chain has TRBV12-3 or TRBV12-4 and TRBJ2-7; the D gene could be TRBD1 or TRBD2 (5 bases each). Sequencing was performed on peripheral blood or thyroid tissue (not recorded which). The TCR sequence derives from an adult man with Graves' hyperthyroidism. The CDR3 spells CASSLIGTEQYF. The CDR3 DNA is TGTGCCAGCAGTTTAATTGGGACCGAGCAGTACTTC.